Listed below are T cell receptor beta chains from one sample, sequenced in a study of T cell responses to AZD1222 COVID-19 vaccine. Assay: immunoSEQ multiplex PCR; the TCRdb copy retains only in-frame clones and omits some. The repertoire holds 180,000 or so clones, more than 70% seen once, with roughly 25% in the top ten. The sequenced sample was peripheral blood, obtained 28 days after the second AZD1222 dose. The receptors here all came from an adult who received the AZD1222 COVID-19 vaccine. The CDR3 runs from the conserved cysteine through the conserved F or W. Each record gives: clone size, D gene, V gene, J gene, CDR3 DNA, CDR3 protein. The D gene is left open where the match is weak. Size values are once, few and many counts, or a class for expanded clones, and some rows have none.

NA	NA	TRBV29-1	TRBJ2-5	TGCAGCGCCATGTGGAATCAAGAGACCCAGTACTTC	CSAMWNQETQYF
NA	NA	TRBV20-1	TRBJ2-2	TGCAGTGCTACCCTTACCGGGGAGCTGTTTTTT	CSATLTGELFF
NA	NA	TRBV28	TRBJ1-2	TGTGCCAGCAGTTTGGGTCAGGGAGGCTACACCTTC	CASSLGQGGYTF
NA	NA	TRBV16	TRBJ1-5	TGTGCCAGCAGCCTCGGGTCAGGGGTGGATCAGCCCCAGCATTTT	CASSLGSGVDQPQHF
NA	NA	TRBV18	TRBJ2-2	TGTGCCAGCTCATTTATACAGGGAGTCGCGAACACCGGGGAGCTGTTTTTT	CASSFIQGVANTGELFF
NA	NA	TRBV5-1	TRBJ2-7	TGCGCCAGCACCTATTCCGGGGGATCCGGCGAGCAGTACTTC	CASTYSGGSGEQYF
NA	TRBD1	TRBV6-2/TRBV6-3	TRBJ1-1	TGTGCCAGCAGTTACTCACCGACAGGGGACACTGAAGCTTTCTTT	CASSYSPTGDTEAFF
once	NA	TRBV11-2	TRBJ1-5	TGTGCCAGCAGTACAGCTGTTATGAATCAGCCCCAGCATTTT	CASSTAVMNQPQHF
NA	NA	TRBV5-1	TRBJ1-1	TGCGCCAGCAGCCCAGGGGACCTGAACACTGAAGCTTTCTTT	CASSPGDLNTEAFF
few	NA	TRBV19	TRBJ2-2	TGTGCCAGTAGTGCTGGTGGCGGGGAGCTGTTTTTT	CASSAGGGELFF
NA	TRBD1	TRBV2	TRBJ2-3	TGTGCCAGCAGTGTGTACAGGGGCAGGGCAGATACGCAGTATTTT	CASSVYRGRADTQYF
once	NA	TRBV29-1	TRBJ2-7	TGCAGCGTTGAAGATCCCCGGGACCCCTACGAGCAGTACTTC	CSVEDPRDPYEQYF
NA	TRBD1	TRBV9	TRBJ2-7	TGTGCCAGCAGCGTAGGGGGCAGGGGGCTGCCCTACGAGCAGTACTTC	CASSVGGRGLPYEQYF
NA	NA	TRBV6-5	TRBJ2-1	TGTGCCAGCGGCAAGAGAGGGGGATACAATGAGCAGTTCTTC	CASGKRGGYNEQFF
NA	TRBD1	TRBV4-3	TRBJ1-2	TGCGCCAGCAGCCTTACAGGGGGCGAAAGGGGCTACACCTTC	CASSLTGGERGYTF
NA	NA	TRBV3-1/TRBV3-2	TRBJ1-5	TGTGCCAGCAGCCAAGGGATGTATAGCAATCAGCCCCAGCATTTT	CASSQGMYSNQPQHF
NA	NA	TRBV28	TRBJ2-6	TGTGCCAGCAGTTTTTTAGGGACTGGGGCCAACGTCCTGACTTTC	CASSFLGTGANVLTF
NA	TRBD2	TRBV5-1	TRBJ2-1	TGCGCCAGCAGTCCCGTGCCGGGACTAGCGGCCTACAATGAGCAGTTCTTC	CASSPVPGLAAYNEQFF
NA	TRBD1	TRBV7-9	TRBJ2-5	TGTGCCAGCAGCCCGGGGTGGACAGGGGGTTCCGGGGAGACCCAGTACTTC	CASSPGWTGGSGETQYF
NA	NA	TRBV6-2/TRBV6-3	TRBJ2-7	TGTGCCAGCAGTAAACCAGGGGTCCACGAGCAGTACTTC	CASSKPGVHEQYF
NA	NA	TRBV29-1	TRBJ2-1	TGCAGCGTTTGTCAGAGCTCCTACAATGAGCAGTTCTTC	CSVCQSSYNEQFF
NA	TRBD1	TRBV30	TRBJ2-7	TGTGCCTGGAGTATCGACAGGGTGTCCTACGAGCAGTACTTC	CAWSIDRVSYEQYF
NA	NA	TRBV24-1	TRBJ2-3	TGTGCCACCAGTGATCCCCGGAGCACAGATACGCAGTATTTT	CATSDPRSTDTQYF
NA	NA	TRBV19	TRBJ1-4	TGTGCCAGTAGTATACCGGGCCAGAATGAAAAACTGTTTTTT	CASSIPGQNEKLFF
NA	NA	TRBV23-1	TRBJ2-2	TGCGCCAGCAGTCAATCGATAGCTACTGGCACCGGGGAGCTGTTTTTT	CASSQSIATGTGELFF
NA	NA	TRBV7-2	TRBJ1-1	TGTGCCAGCAGCTTAGTTGGGGGAGGTGAAGCTTTCTTT	CASSLVGGGEAFF
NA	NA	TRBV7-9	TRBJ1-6	TGTGCCAGCAGCTTAGAGGGGAGTCCCTCGTTAGTCCACTTT	CASSLEGSPSLVHF
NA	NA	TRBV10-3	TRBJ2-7	TGTGCCATCAGTGAGTCGGGGCAGGGTCGGACCTACGAGCAGTACTTC	CAISESGQGRTYEQYF